Listed here are 15 T cell receptor beta chains from one sample, sequenced in a study of identical twins (TCRdb year 2016). The method behind the library was 5' RACE. TCRdb records Illumina HiSeq 2000 as the sequencer. The public reads were reanalyzed by TCRdb: fastp trimming at Q25, MiXCR alignment, in-frame beta chains only. For every CDR3 protein sequence, its rows merge into one entry that carries the most common genes and DNA. This sample comprises nearly 250,000 distinct CDR3 sequences, roughly 7% of them detected only once. The ten largest clones capture under 4% of the sample. Separately, the same data were catalogued under a study of yellow fever vaccine responses in identical twins.

The sequenced material came from memory (CD45RO+) T cells sorted from blood. The cell subset or site label on this specimen signifies: CD45RO+ enriched T cells. These receptors were collected from a woman between 18 and 30 years old in good health.

This clonotype was counted only a few times. This chain connects TRBV20-1 to TRBJ1-1; TRBD1 agrees at 8 bases. The germline V gene encodes CDR1 DFQATT and CDR2 SNEGSKA (reference sequence). The CDR3 covers 13 residues. The V gene end was trimmed by 6 bases and the J gene end by 0 bases; junction bases not matched to a gene: 3. CDR3 sequence reads: CSAAGGMNTEAFF. The CDR3 bases are TGCAGTGCCGCAGGGGGCATGAACACTGAAGCTTTCTTT.

The chain combines TRBV7-8 with TRBJ1-1, with 7 bases identical to TRBD1. The V gene end was trimmed by 5 bases and the J gene end by 6 bases; junction bases not matched to a gene: 6. CDR3 length: 13 residues. Germline CDR1 reads SGHVS; CDR2 reads FQNEAQ. CDR3 sequence (DNA): TGTGCCAGCAGCAAAAGACAGGGCGCTGAAGCTTTCTTT. Protein: CASSKRQGAEAFF.

This clonotype has at least ten counts. The chain links TRBV11-2 to TRBJ1-1; TRBD1 aligns across 7 bases. The length of the CDR3 is 13 residues. V was pared by 1 base and J by 8 bases, with 4 bases of the junction left unmatched. Germline V lookup: CDR1 SGHAT, CDR2 FQNNGV. The CDR3 nucleotides are TGTGCCAGCAGCTTAGGACAGGGACTCGAAGCTTTCTTT. Protein product: CASSLGQGLEAFF.

This clonotype came up many times. The V gene is TRBV28, the J gene TRBJ1-3; D is perhaps TRBD1 (5 bases). The length of the CDR3 is 11 residues. Germline CDR1 reads MDHEN; CDR2 reads SYDVKM. V was clipped by 2 bases and J by 12 bases, with 8 bases between them. For the CDR3, the DNA is TGTGCCAGCAGTTTAGGGGGGAACATATATTTT. It translates to CASSLGGNIYF.

The table lists this clonotype with many counts. CDR3 amino acids: CASRLTDTQYF. The CDR3 nucleotides are TGTGCCAGCAGACTGACAGATACGCAGTATTTT. The chain is built from TRBV12-3 or TRBV12-4 and TRBJ2-3; D not resolved. The CDR3 has 11 amino acids. The germline V and J ends were trimmed by 6 bases and 3 bases, with 4 bases remaining between them.

This clonotype was seen a handful of times. The CDR3: CASNLGWTGRGDNEQFF. The CDR3 DNA sequence: TGTGCCAGCAACTTGGGGTGGACAGGGCGGGGGGACAATGAGCAGTTCTTC. The chain joins TRBV12-3 or TRBV12-4 to TRBJ2-1; the D gene could be TRBD1 or TRBD2 (8 bases each). This CDR3 comprises 17 residues. Trimming pared 7 bases from V and 5 bases from J, leaving 24 bases between.

V usage is TRBV20-1 and J usage is TRBJ1-1; no definite D call. The germline V gene encodes CDR1 DFQATT and CDR2 SNEGSKA (reference sequence). CDR3 length: 14 amino acids. V lost 0 bases to trimming and J lost 3 bases, with 11 bases between them. The CDR3 protein is CSARDRGKYTEAFF. CDR3 nucleotides: TGCAGTGCTAGAGATCGCGGGAAGTACACTGAAGCTTTCTTT.

The sample holds many counts of this clonotype. The chain combines TRBV4-1 with TRBJ2-1; no clear D. Germline V gene lookup returns CDR1 MGHRA and CDR2 YSYEKL. V dropped 0 bases and J dropped 4 bases, with 7 bases sitting between them. The CDR3 is 14 residues long. The CDR3 sequence: CASSQDRFYNEQFF. CDR3 DNA: TGCGCCAGCAGCCAAGACAGATTTTACAATGAGCAGTTCTTC.

This chain uses TRBV5-8 with TRBJ2-3; 10 nucleotides agree with TRBD2. This CDR3 has 15 residues. Germline V gene sequence: CDR1 SGHTS, CDR2 YDEGEE. V was pared by 4 bases and J by 3 bases, with 5 bases of the junction left unmatched. CDR3 sequence: CASSLSGGQTDTQYF. The CDR3 nucleotides read TGTGCCAGCAGCCTTAGCGGGGGGCAAACAGATACGCAGTATTTT. The variable domain in full, with the rest retrieved from reference TRBV5-8 and TRBJ2-3, is EAGVTQSPTHLIKTRGQQATLRCSPISGHTSVYWYQQALGLGLQFLLWYDEGEERNRGNFPPRFSGRQFPNYSSELNVNALELEDSALYLCASSLSGGQTDTQYFGPGTRLTVL.

The sample holds a few counts of this clonotype. The genes are TRBV28 and TRBJ2-5, with TRBD2 identical over 11 bases. J was trimmed by 2 bases and V by 5 bases; bases with no gene match: 7. Germline V gene data show CDR1 as MDHEN and CDR2 as SYDVKM. This CDR3 comprises 16 residues. CDR3 protein: CASSLIAGGTQETQYF. CDR3 coding DNA: TGTGCCAGCAGTCTAATAGCGGGAGGGACTCAAGAGACCCAGTACTTC.

There are a few counts of this clonotype. V and J are TRBV20-1 and TRBJ2-2; D not resolved. This CDR3 region has 15 residues. Looked up from germline, CDR1 is DFQATT and CDR2 is SNEGSKA (reference sequence). The germline V and J ends were trimmed by 5 bases and 0 bases, with 13 bases remaining between them. The CDR3 region is CSADDKGANTGELFF. The CDR3, as DNA: TGCAGTGCTGACGACAAGGGCGCGAACACCGGGGAGCTGTTTTTT.

The V and J genes are TRBV3-1 and TRBJ1-1; possibly TRBD1 for D (5 bases). The CDR3 extends over 17 amino acids. Trimming removed 3 bases from V and 1 base from J, with 18 bases in between. The germline V gene has CDR1 LGHDT and CDR2 YNNKEL (reference sequence). For the CDR3, the DNA is TGTGCCAGCAGCCAGCTGGACCGGGGGAGGAGGAACACTGAAGCTTTCTTT. Its protein product is CASSQLDRGRRNTEAFF.

This clonotype has at least ten counts. The chain employs TRBV5-1 and TRBJ2-2; D not resolved. Germline CDR1 and CDR2: SGHRS and YFSETQ. Trimming shortened V by 2 bases and J by 0 bases, and 8 bases separated the two germline ends. This CDR3 has 15 residues. The CDR3 region is CASSFVGSNTGELFF. DNA of the CDR3: TGCGCCAGCAGCTTTGTGGGGTCGAACACCGGGGAGCTGTTTTTT.

The chain is built from TRBV2 and TRBJ2-7, with D possibly matching TRBD2 (5 bases). The V and J ends lost 9 bases and 0 bases respectively, with 15 bases between them. There are 14 residues in the CDR3. The germline CDR1 and CDR2 sequences are SNHLY and FYNNEI. In DNA, the CDR3 is TGTGCCAGTCTCAGGACTGGCAGCTCCTACGAGCAGTACGTC. Translation: CASLRTGSSYEQYV.

This clonotype appeared many times. This sequence joins TRBV2 and TRBJ1-1, with D unresolved. V was cut by 4 bases and J by 2 bases, with 11 bases left in between. Germline V CDR1 and CDR2: SNHLY, FYNNEI. The CDR3 sequence is 14 residues long. CDR3 bases: TGTGCCAGCAGTGGGCAGGCCTACAACACTGAAGCTTTCTTT. Protein: CASSGQAYNTEAFF.